The clone carrying this T cell receptor (beta chain) was seen just once. This record belongs to a study of blood T cell repertoires in COVID-19. On the study more broadly: In each case, the material was cDNA or gDNA derived from T cells, B-cell-depleted T cells, or PBMCs.

As originally analysed: Reference gene primer amplification in the assay estimated nucleated cell counts. The data were produced by immunoSEQ multiplex PCR, yet TCRdb's version contains in-frame clones alone and is incomplete. V and J calls and clone size are as listed in that table; D and trimming were resolved from the DNA. Here the sample spans about 150,000 clones, 84% being singletons. CDR1 and CDR2 (germline): SGHRS, YFSETQ. The trim removed 1 base at V and 3 bases at J, leaving 7 bases unmatched. The CDR3 is 15 residues long. Membership in each cohort depended on participant-reported clinical history. Resolution of symptoms, clearance, or two negative PCRs was present in recovered Cohort 3 donors.

The V and J genes are TRBV5-1 and TRBJ2-7; 7 nucleotides align to TRBD1. The material sequenced was PBMCs or T cells enriched from blood (not recorded which). The receptor was derived from a man in his fifties who had recovered from COVID-19. This chain's CDR3 is CASSLLGTEFYEQYF. The CDR3 DNA follows: TGCGCCAGCAGCTTGCTTGGGACAGAGTTCTACGAGCAGTACTTC.